This is a list of T cell receptor beta chains from one sample in a study of T cell responses to AZD1222 COVID-19 vaccine. TCRdb keeps only in-frame clones here, not all; method: immunoSEQ multiplex PCR. The sample holds about 140,000 clones; 85% to 95% are singletons and the top ten take approximately 12%. The material sequenced was peripheral blood, taken after recovery from COVID-19. The receptors derive from an adult who had recovered from COVID-19. Each CDR3 is given with its conserved first and last residue. A D gene is named only where the DNA matches it firmly. Clone size appears in some rows only: once, few, many, or a class for an expanded clone.

clone size	V gene	D gene	J gene	CDR3 protein	CDR3 DNA
.	TRBV3-1/TRBV3-2	TRBD2	TRBJ2-5	CASSTRLAGGQETQYF	TGTGCCAGCAGCACCCGACTAGCGGGAGGGCAAGAGACCCAGTACTTC
.	TRBV27	TRBD1	TRBJ2-5	CASNSQGPQETQYF	TGTGCCAGCAACTCACAGGGGCCCCAAGAGACCCAGTACTTC
.	TRBV6-6	.	TRBJ1-1	CASSYVMNTEAFF	TGTGCCAGCAGTTACGTAATGAACACTGAAGCTTTCTTT
.	TRBV3-1/TRBV3-2	.	TRBJ2-7	CASSQGAAGTASYEQYF	TGTGCCAGCAGCCAAGGGGCTGCGGGGACAGCCTCCTACGAGCAGTACTTC
.	TRBV9	.	TRBJ1-1	CASSGRPGASEAFF	TGTGCCAGCAGCGGTCGGCCGGGAGCTTCTGAAGCTTTCTTT
.	TRBV7-2	TRBD2	TRBJ2-1	CASRLAGSSYNEQFF	TGTGCCAGCAGGTTAGCGGGGAGCTCCTACAATGAGCAGTTCTTC
.	TRBV13	.	TRBJ1-1	CASSSWRRDTEAFF	TGTGCCAGCAGCTCTTGGCGACGTGACACTGAAGCTTTCTTT
.	TRBV27	.	TRBJ2-5	CASSPGNQETQYF	TGTGCCAGCAGCCCCGGGAACCAAGAGACCCAGTACTTC
.	TRBV29-1	TRBD2	TRBJ2-5	CSVAGASGLYQETQYF	TGCAGCGTTGCCGGGGCTAGCGGACTGTACCAAGAGACCCAGTACTTC
.	TRBV5-5	.	TRBJ1-4	CASSLEATATNEKLFF	TGTGCCAGCAGCTTGGAGGCGACCGCAACTAATGAAAAACTGTTTTTT
.	TRBV7-9	TRBD1	TRBJ1-6	CASSPGQGLDSPLHF	TGTGCCAGCAGCCCAGGACAGGGCTTGGATTCACCCCTCCACTTT
few	TRBV7-3	TRBD2	TRBJ2-7	CASSRDYNYEQYF	TGTGCCAGCAGCCGGGACTATAACTACGAGCAGTACTTC
.	TRBV19	.	TRBJ1-1	CASSTDRNTEAFF	TGTGCCAGTAGTACGGACAGAAACACTGAAGCTTTCTTT
.	TRBV19	TRBD1	TRBJ2-5	CASSTPRQGLQETQYF	TGTGCCAGTAGTACTCCCCGACAGGGCCTTCAGGAGACCCAGTACTTC
.	TRBV6-4	TRBD1	TRBJ1-2	CASTDQPGQGANYGYTF	TGTGCCAGCACCGATCAACCCGGACAGGGGGCCAACTATGGCTACACCTTC
.	TRBV4-1	.	TRBJ1-1	CASSHVNTEAFF	TGCGCCAGCAGCCACGTGAACACTGAAGCTTTCTTT
.	TRBV11-3	.	TRBJ2-1	CASSLLGDEQFF	TGTGCCAGCAGCTTACTTGGGGATGAGCAGTTCTTC
.	TRBV12-2	.	TRBJ2-2	CASRFDSGRNTGELFF	TGTGCAAGTCGCTTCGACAGTGGGAGGAACACCGGGGAGCTGTTTTTT
.	TRBV11-2	TRBD2	TRBJ2-1	CASSLDGLAYNEQFF	TGTGCCAGCAGCTTAGACGGACTAGCGTACAATGAGCAGTTCTTC